These 27 T cell receptor beta chains came from one sample sequenced in a study of breast tumors, draining lymph nodes, adjacent tissues. TCRdb reprocessed the multiplex PCR reads via MiXCR and lists one record per CDR3 protein. The sample lists about 140,000 distinct CDR3 sequences; less than 35% were seen once. Axillary draining lymph nodes of breast cancer patients supplied the node samples. Sequenced: axillary lymph node tissue. The origin of the receptors is a female donor with breast cancer. Some clones in this sample may be carry-over from other donors' samples.

The chain links TRBV7-9 to TRBJ2-7; TRBD1 agrees at 8 bases. The V gene end was trimmed by 3 bases and the J gene end by 3 bases; junction bases not matched to a gene: 10. The CDR3 spans 16 residues. The V gene's germline CDR1 is SEHNR and CDR2 FQNEAQ (reference sequence). The CDR3 region is CASSLSTQGAVYEQYV. In DNA, the CDR3 is TGTGCCAGCAGCTTGAGCACTCAGGGGGCGGTCTACGAGCAGTACGTC.

This clonotype was recorded at least ten times. This chain connects TRBV9 to TRBJ2-1; 7 bases line up with TRBD1. Trimming at V came to 3 bases and at J to 1 base, leaving 13 bases not matched to a gene. The germline gives CDR1 SGDLS, CDR2 YYNGEE. This CDR3 has 18 residues. The CDR3 coding sequence is TGTGCCAGCAGCGCTCGTCCCAACACAGGGGTTTCCTACAATGAGCAGTTCTTC. This gives the protein CASSARPNTGVSYNEQFF.

This clonotype is a singleton in its sample. Relative to the germline gene, one junction end is altered; a read error may explain this. This chain uses TRBV7-3 with TRBJ2-1, with D possibly being TRBD1 (6 bases). This CDR3 is built from 15 residues. Germline-derived CDR1 and CDR2 are SGHTA and FQGTGA. The CDR3 region is CASSQEGQSYNEQLF. The CDR3 coding sequence is TGTGCCAGCAGCCAAGAAGGACAGTCCTACAATGAGCAGCTCTTC.

The CDR3 sequence: CALDGGDTQYF. The CDR3 DNA is TGTGCTCTAGACGGGGGAGATACGCAGTATTTT. The V call is TRBV7-6, the J call TRBJ2-3, with D possibly TRBD2 on 6 matching bases. The CDR3 consists of 11 residues. Germline-derived CDR1 and CDR2 are SGHVS and FNYEAQ.

This clonotype appeared a few times. The chain carries TRBV30 and TRBJ2-4; D uncertain. V shed 0 bases and J shed 0 bases, with 9 bases lying between them. The CDR3 is 15 amino acids. Looked up from germline, CDR1 is GTSNPN and CDR2 is SVGIG (reference sequence). CDR3 amino acids: CAWSVASLAKNIQYF. Written as DNA, the CDR3 is TGTGCCTGGAGTGTAGCAAGCCTAGCCAAAAACATTCAGTACTTC.

The rearrangement links TRBV6-2 or TRBV6-3 to TRBJ1-5; perhaps TRBD1 as D (6 bases). Germline values: CDR1 MNHEY, CDR2 SVGEGT. Trimming took 5 bases from V and 3 from J, leaving 20 bases between them. The CDR3 covers 17 residues. CDR3 nucleotides: TGTGCCAGCAGTCCCCCGACAGGCGCCACATACAATCAGCCCCAGCATTTT. Translated, it gives CASSPPTGATYNQPQHF.

This clonotype was seen repeatedly, ten times or more. J is TRBJ1-6 and V is TRBV9; D unresolved. The CDR3 sequence is 17 residues long. Germline V gene lookup returns CDR1 SGDLS and CDR2 YYNGEE. V lost 0 bases to trimming and J lost 8 bases, with 18 bases between them. CDR3 region: CASSVGDGLGIYSPLHF. CDR3 DNA sequence: TGTGCCAGCAGCGTAGGAGACGGATTAGGGATATATTCACCCCTCCACTTT. Combining the CDR3 with reference TRBV9 and TRBJ1-6 gives the whole variable domain DSGVTQTPKHLITATGQRVTLRCSPRSGDLSVYWYQQSLDQGLQFLIQYYNGEERAKGNILERFSAQQFPDLHSELNLSSLELGDSALYFCASSVGDGLGIYSPLHFGNGTRLTVT.

Many counts were recorded for this clonotype. The chain joins TRBV29-1 to TRBJ1-2; D is unclear. The germline V and J ends were trimmed by 2 bases and 8 bases, with 15 bases remaining between them. The CDR3 totals 13 residues. The V gene's germline CDR1 is SQVTM and CDR2 ANQGSEA. DNA for the CDR3: TGCAGCGTTGAAAGGGCAGCGACACGGGGCTACACCTTC. It codes for CSVERAATRGYTF.

The genes are TRBV20-1 and TRBJ2-5; D uncertain. The CDR3 runs 13 residues. Germline lookup yields CDR1 DFQATT and CDR2 SNEGSKA (reference sequence). V was cut by 6 bases and J by 2 bases, with 13 bases left in between. This CDR3 is CSASRDAQETQYF. DNA for the CDR3: TGCAGTGCCTCAAGGGATGCTCAAGAGACCCAGTACTTC.

This clonotype has at least ten counts. The chain combines TRBV5-1 with TRBJ2-2; D perhaps matches TRBD1 (6 bases). Germline CDR1 reads SGHRS; CDR2 reads YFSETQ. This CDR3 is 14 amino acids long. Between the trimmed V and J ends, which lost 0 bases and 6 bases, there was a span of 9 bases. CDR3 sequence (DNA): TGCGCCAGCAGCTTGGTTCAGGGGCCCGGGGAGCTGTTTTTT. Translating it yields CASSLVQGPGELFF.

This clonotype showed up many times. The chain employs TRBV5-1 and TRBJ2-3; 11 bases fit TRBD2. The CDR3 length is 16 residues. Losses at the gene ends were 3 bases for V and 1 base for J; bases not matched to a gene: 4. CDR1 is SGHRS and CDR2 is YFSETQ in the germline V gene. The CDR3 protein is CASSSGTSGRTDTQYF. The DNA for the CDR3 is TGCGCCAGCAGCTCAGGGACTAGCGGACGCACAGATACGCAGTATTTT.

This clonotype was found many times. This chain connects TRBV4-1 to TRBJ1-2; TRBD1 agrees at 9 bases. V trimming: 3 bases; J trimming: 4 bases; junction bases outside the gene matches: 12. Looked up from germline, CDR1 is MGHRA and CDR2 is YSYEKL. This CDR3 has 17 amino acids. This CDR3 reads CASSHDRPGQGVYGYTF. CDR3 sequence (DNA): TGCGCCAGCAGCCACGACCGCCCGGGACAGGGAGTCTATGGCTACACCTTC.

Many counts were recorded for this clonotype. The chain uses TRBV29-1 and TRBJ2-7; possibly TRBD2 for D (6 bases). Germline CDR1 SQVTM, CDR2 ANQGSEA. Deletions cut 6 bases from V and 0 bases from J, with 15 bases between. The CDR3 is 14 residues long. The CDR3 loop reads CSVRRGPPSYEQYV. CDR3 nucleotides: TGCAGCGTCCGGAGGGGACCCCCCTCCTACGAGCAGTACGTC.

A word on this clonotype: A much larger clone is a single base away; this may be a read error. This rearrangement joins TRBV27 to TRBJ1-5; tentatively, D is TRBD1 (5 bases). The CDR3 has 14 amino acids. Germline lookup yields CDR1 MNHEY and CDR2 SMNVEV (reference sequence). The CDR3 here is CAGRPDIPNQPQHF. CDR3 sequence (DNA): TGTGCCGGCAGGCCGGACATCCCAAATCAGCCCCAGCATTTT.

There are many counts of this clonotype. J is TRBJ2-5 and V is TRBV12-3 or TRBV12-4; D is ambiguous. The CDR3 is made up of 12 amino acids. Trimming shortened V by 8 bases and J by 10 bases, and 17 bases separated the two germline ends. For the CDR3, the DNA is TGTGCCAGCTCTTCGGGTCCTGGAAACCAGTACTTC. This gives the protein CASSSGPGNQYF.

This clonotype was counted many times. V gene TRBV5-1 combines with J gene TRBJ1-2, with D tentatively TRBD1 (6 bases). The CDR3 is made up of 13 amino acids. Germline V lookup: CDR1 SGHRS, CDR2 YFSETQ. V was cut by 3 bases and J by 7 bases, with 13 bases left in between. This CDR3 reads CASSWDTSRGYTF. As DNA, the CDR3 is TGCGCCAGCAGCTGGGACACGAGTCGTGGCTACACCTTC. Filled out from reference TRBV5-1 and TRBJ1-2, the complete variable domain reads KAGVTQTPRYLIKTRGQQVTLSCSPISGHRSVSWYQQTPGQGLQFLFEYFSETQRNKGNFPGRFSGRQFSNSRSEMNVSTLELGDSALYLCASSWDTSRGYTFGSGTRLTVV.

This clonotype came up a few times. Just one base apart from a much larger clone, this may be a read error. The rearrangement links TRBV12-3 or TRBV12-4 to TRBJ1-5; 7 nucleotides agree with TRBD1. The length of the CDR3 is 16 residues. The V gene end was trimmed by 3 bases and the J gene end by 2 bases; junction bases not matched to a gene: 7. The CDR3 loop reads CASSFWGQGGNQPQHF. The CDR3 DNA is TGTGCCAGCAGTTTCTGGGGCCAGGGGGGCAATCAGCCCCAGCATTTT.

About this clonotype: A much more abundant neighbour one base away suggests this may be a read error. This chain uses TRBV4-3 with TRBJ2-4, with 8 bases that match TRBD1. The V gene's germline CDR1 is LGHNA and CDR2 YSLEER. This CDR3 has 16 amino acids. DNA of the CDR3: TGCGCCAGCAACCAAGAAGTCAGGGGGCGCGAAAACATTCAGTACTTC. It specifies CASNQEVRGRENIQYF.

The V call is TRBV5-4, the J call TRBJ2-2, with 8 bases aligning to TRBD2. V was clipped by 3 bases and J by 1 base; unmatched bases: 8. This CDR3 region has 17 residues. Germline V CDR1 and CDR2: SGHNT, YYREEE (reference sequence). CDR3 residues: CASSSGPSGGNTGELFF. Written as DNA, the CDR3 is TGTGCCAGCAGCTCGGGCCCCAGCGGGGGGAACACCGGGGAGCTGTTTTTT.

In its sample, this clonotype was seen once. The junction does not match germline at one end; this may be a read error. V is TRBV18 and J is TRBJ2-2; 10 bases align to TRBD1. The CDR3 runs 14 residues. CDR1 is KGHSH and CDR2 is LQKENI in the germline V gene. The chain's CDR3 is CASSPLGTGAGVFF. The CDR3 nucleotides are TGTGCCAGCTCACCACTCGGGACAGGGGCCGGGGTTTTCTTT. Complete variable domain (other parts from reference TRBV18 and TRBJ2-2): NAGVMQNPRHLVRRRGQEARLRCSPMKGHSHVYWYRQLPEEGLKFMVYLQKENIIDESGMPKERFSAEFPKEGPSILRIQQVVRGDSAAYFCASSPLGTGAGVFFGEGSRLTVL.

This clonotype appeared many times. The CDR3 protein is CASSQNTGWESGNTIYF. CDR3 bases: TGTGCCAGCAGCCAAAACACAGGGTGGGAGTCTGGAAACACCATATATTTT. This chain uses TRBV7-6 with TRBJ1-3; possible D gene TRBD1, 6 bases. The CDR3 consists of 17 residues. V was shortened by 5 bases and J by 1 base, with 18 bases between the two germline ends. Per the germline V gene, CDR1 is SGHVS and CDR2 is FNYEAQ. The full variable domain, rest sourced from reference TRBV7-6 and TRBJ1-3, is GAGVSQSPRYKVTKRGQDVALRCDPISGHVSLYWYRQALGQGPEFLTYFNYEAQQDKSGLPNDRFSAERPEGSISTLTIQRTEQRDSAMYRCASSQNTGWESGNTIYFGEGSWLTVV.

The sample holds a few counts of this clonotype. V is TRBV5-1 and J is TRBJ1-1; no firm D call. Germline values: CDR1 SGHRS, CDR2 YFSETQ. The CDR3 sequence is 13 residues long. The V and J ends lost 4 bases and 1 base respectively, with 8 bases between them. The CDR3, as DNA: TGCGCCAGCAGCCCCCACGAGAACACTGAAGCTTTCTTT. Amino acid sequence: CASSPHENTEAFF.

This clonotype was seen many times. The V call is TRBV7-2, the J call TRBJ2-7; 9 bases align to TRBD1. V gave up 2 bases and J gave up 6 bases; unmatched junction bases: 8. CDR1 is SGHTA, CDR2 FQGNSA, per germline. This CDR3 region has 15 residues. The CDR3 here is CASSLLGQGITEQYF. The CDR3 coding sequence is TGTGCCAGCAGCTTACTGGGACAGGGCATAACCGAGCAGTACTTC.

This clonotype was found many times. The J gene is TRBJ2-7, the V gene TRBV5-1, with 7 bases matching TRBD1. Germline CDR1 reads SGHRS; CDR2 reads YFSETQ. This CDR3 region has 15 residues. Germline trimming cut 0 bases from V and 4 bases from J; bases unmatched to any gene: 7. The CDR3 DNA reads as TGCGCCAGCAGCTTGGCCGGGACAGCTAATTACGAGCAGTACTTC. The encoded protein is CASSLAGTANYEQYF.

In this sample, this clonotype turned up many times. The chain joins TRBV10-3 to TRBJ2-7; 11 bases line up with TRBD1. Germline lookup yields CDR1 ENHRY and CDR2 SYGVKD. V gave up 2 bases and J gave up 6 bases; unmatched junction bases: 6. This CDR3 has 15 amino acids. The CDR3 loop reads CAISEPGQGASEQYF. The CDR3 bases are TGTGCCATCAGTGAGCCAGGACAGGGGGCTAGCGAGCAGTACTTC.

This clonotype came up many times. The rearrangement uses TRBV6-2 or TRBV6-3 and TRBJ2-1; D is perhaps TRBD1 or TRBD2 (5 bases each). The CDR3 is made up of 15 amino acids. V was cut by 4 bases and J by 7 bases, with 17 bases left in between. Looked up from germline, CDR1 is MNHEY and CDR2 is SVGEGT. The CDR3 protein is CASSSRGRAENEQFF. DNA of the CDR3: TGTGCCAGCAGTTCGAGGGGCCGAGCTGAGAATGAGCAGTTCTTC.

This clonotype was recorded many times. CDR3 amino acids: CASSERGQGTYEQYV. DNA for the CDR3: TGCGCCAGCAGTGAGCGGGGACAGGGGACTTACGAGCAGTACGTC. The chain uses TRBV10-2 and TRBJ2-7; 10 bases agree with TRBD1. The CDR3 loop spans 15 amino acids. CDR1 and CDR2 (germline): WSHSY, SAAADI. J was trimmed by 4 bases and V by 2 bases; bases with no gene match: 5.